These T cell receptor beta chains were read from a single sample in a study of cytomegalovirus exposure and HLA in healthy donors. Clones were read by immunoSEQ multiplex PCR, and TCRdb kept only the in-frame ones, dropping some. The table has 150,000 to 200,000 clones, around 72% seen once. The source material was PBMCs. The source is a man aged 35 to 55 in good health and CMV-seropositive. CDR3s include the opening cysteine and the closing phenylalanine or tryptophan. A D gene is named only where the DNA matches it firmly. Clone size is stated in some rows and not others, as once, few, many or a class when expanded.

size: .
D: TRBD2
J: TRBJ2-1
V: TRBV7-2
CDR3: CASSYGTSSYNEQFF
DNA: TGTGCCAGCAGCTACGGGACTAGCTCCTACAATGAGCAGTTCTTC

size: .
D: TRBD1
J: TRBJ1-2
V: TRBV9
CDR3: CASSVSGGAEGYTF
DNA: TGTGCCAGCAGCGTCTCAGGGGGCGCGGAGGGCTACACCTTC

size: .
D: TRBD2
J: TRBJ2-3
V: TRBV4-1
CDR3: CASSQGVRGGSTDTQYF
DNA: TGCGCCAGCAGCCAAGGTGTGCGGGGAGGGAGTACAGATACGCAGTATTTT

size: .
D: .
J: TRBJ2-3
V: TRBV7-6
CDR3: CASSGGSSTDTQYF
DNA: TGTGCCAGCAGCGGGGGGTCTAGCACAGATACGCAGTATTTT

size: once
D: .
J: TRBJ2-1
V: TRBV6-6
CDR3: CASSYTTGDRNEQFF
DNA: TGTGCCAGCAGTTACACGACAGGAGACAGGAATGAGCAGTTCTTC

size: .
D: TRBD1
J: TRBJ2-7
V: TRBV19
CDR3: CASSPTGGEQYF
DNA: TGTGCCAGTAGTCCTACAGGGGGCGAGCAGTACTTC

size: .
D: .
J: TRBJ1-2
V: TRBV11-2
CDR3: CASSFFVGPTYGYTF
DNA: TGTGCCAGCAGCTTCTTCGTGGGGCCTACCTATGGCTACACCTTC

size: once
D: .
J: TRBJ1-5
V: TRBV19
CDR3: CASSIGPRVKSSSNQPQHF
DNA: TGTGCCAGTAGTATAGGGCCCCGGGTTAAGTCCAGTAGCAATCAGCCCCAGCATTTT

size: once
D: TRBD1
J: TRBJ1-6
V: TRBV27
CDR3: CASSFLAGQGESHSPLHF
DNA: TGTGCCAGCAGTTTTCTGGCGGGACAGGGTGAGAGTCATTCACCCCTCCACTTT

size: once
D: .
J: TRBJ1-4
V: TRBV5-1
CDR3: CASSPHGGEDEKLFF
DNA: TGCGCCAGCAGCCCCCATGGGGGCGAAGATGAAAAACTGTTTTTT

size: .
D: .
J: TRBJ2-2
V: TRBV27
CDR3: CASSLRGGAYTGELFF
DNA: TGTGCCAGCAGTTTAAGGGGGGGCGCCTACACCGGGGAGCTGTTTTTT

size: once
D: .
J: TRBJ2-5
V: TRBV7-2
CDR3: CASSNGGVGETQYF
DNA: TGTGCCAGCAGCAATGGAGGGGTCGGAGAGACCCAGTACTTC

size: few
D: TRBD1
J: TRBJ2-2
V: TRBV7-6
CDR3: CASSTPGTVYTGELFF
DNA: TGTGCCAGCAGCACCCCCGGGACAGTTTACACCGGGGAGCTGTTTTTT